This TCR beta chain came from a study of blood T cell repertoires in COVID-19. As for the study in general: T cells, B-cell-depleted T cells, or PBMCs supplied cDNA or gDNA.

Original analysis: Counts of nucleated cells, estimated from reference gene primer amplification, were obtained. Generated by immunoSEQ multiplex PCR, the TCRdb table keeps only in-frame clones and is missing some. The D gene and trimming were derived from the DNA, and the V and J assignments and clone size from that table. The data show more than 300,000 clones, around nine tenths seen once. This clone was counted only a few times. Exposed enrollees had met someone with a PCR-confirmed or clinician-diagnosed COVID-19 case at some point within the 2 weeks before study entry. The CDR3 has 15 amino acids. Germline loops: CDR1 SGHDT, CDR2 YYEEEE. Losses at the gene ends were 6 bases for V and 3 bases for J; bases not matched to a gene: 11.

The rearrangement uses TRBV5-6 and TRBJ1-1; 7 bases fit TRBD1. The sequencing input was PBMCs or T cells enriched from blood (not recorded which). This receptor was taken from a woman between 25 and 40 years old who had been exposed to COVID-19. This chain's CDR3 is CASIDTDREDTEAFF. Written as DNA, the CDR3 is TGTGCCAGCATCGACACCGACAGGGAGGACACTGAAGCTTTCTTT. Drawing the rest from reference TRBV5-6 and TRBJ1-1, the complete variable domain is DAGVTQSPTHLIKTRGQQVTLRCSPKSGHDTVSWYQQALGQGPQFIFQYYEEEERQRGNFPDRFSGHQFPNYSSELNVNALLLGDSALYLCASIDTDREDTEAFFGQGTRLTVV.